The 10 T cell receptor beta chains in this list originate from one sample, sequenced in a study of identical twins. Via MiXCR, TCRdb re-called the 5' RACE reads, giving one row per CDR3 protein. The data contain hundreds of thousands of distinct CDR3 sequences, approximately 18% of them singletons. A further study also used this sample, focusing on T cells expressing NK-cell markers.

Sequencing was carried out using PBMCs. The receptors stem from a young woman in good health.

The chain couples TRBV7-9 to TRBJ2-2; perhaps D is TRBD1 or TRBD2 (5 bases each). Trimming left V 5 bases short and J 0 bases short, with 16 bases between. Germline-derived CDR1 and CDR2 are SEHNR and FQNEAQ (reference sequence). The CDR3 consists of 17 residues. The CDR3 reads CASSHDSGTANTGELFF. The CDR3 bases are TGTGCCAGCAGCCATGACTCCGGGACGGCGAACACCGGGGAGCTGTTTTTT.

V gene TRBV12-3 or TRBV12-4 combines with J gene TRBJ2-3, with D possibly being TRBD2 (6 bases). V was clipped by 6 bases and J by 0 bases, with 13 bases between them. This CDR3 spans 15 amino acids. CDR3 bases: TGTGCCAGCAGCAACCGACTAGTTAGCACAGATACGCAGTATTTT. Its protein is CASSNRLVSTDTQYF.

The chain links TRBV12-3 or TRBV12-4 to TRBJ2-5, with TRBD2 matching over 7 bases. The CDR3 loop spans 11 amino acids. V was pared by 5 bases and J by 11 bases, with 5 bases of the junction left unmatched. The CDR3 loop reads CASSILARQYF. The CDR3 DNA is TGTGCCAGCAGTATACTAGCGCGTCAGTACTTC.

There are a few counts of this clonotype. The rearrangement links TRBV20-1 to TRBJ2-7, with 9 bases identical to TRBD2. This CDR3 is built from 13 residues. Germline-derived CDR1 and CDR2 are DFQATT and SNEGSKA (reference sequence). V shed 8 bases, J shed 5 bases, and the junction held 10 bases outside the gene matches. CDR3 loop: CSPSSGTSNEQYF. The CDR3 nucleotides are TGCAGTCCCTCCTCCGGGACTAGCAACGAGCAGTACTTC.

This clonotype was counted between two and nine times. This rearrangement joins TRBV5-1 to TRBJ1-6, with a weak D call TRBD1 (5 bases). This CDR3 contains 15 residues. Trimming took off 3 bases at V and 9 bases at J, with 16 bases between the two ends. Germline CDR1 and CDR2: SGHRS and YFSETQ. CDR3 nucleotides: TGCGCCAGCAGCTCCATAGGAGGGGAGGGTTCACCCCTCCACTTT. The encoded protein is CASSSIGGEGSPLHF.

This clonotype was picked up a small number of times. The gene calls are TRBV3-1 and TRBJ2-1, with 7 bases matching TRBD2. The V segment lost 1 base and the J segment 9 bases; nucleotides outside the gene matches: 15. The CDR3 has 17 amino acids. Germline loops: CDR1 LGHDT, CDR2 YNNKEL (reference sequence). CDR3 sequence: CASSQVSGGRGSGEQFF. The CDR3 nucleotides read TGTGCCAGCAGCCAAGTATCCGGCGGGAGAGGGTCTGGTGAGCAGTTCTTC.

The CDR3 is CASSPAEGGYTF. DNA of the CDR3: TGTGCCAGCAGCCCGGCTGAAGGTGGCTACACCTTC. V gene TRBV5-6 combines with J gene TRBJ1-2; D is unresolved. Deletions cut 4 bases from V and 7 bases from J, with 11 bases between. CDR3 size: 12 residues. Looked up from germline, CDR1 is SGHDT and CDR2 is YYEEEE.

This clonotype was seen repeatedly, ten times or more. One end of the junction is discordant with germline, which a read error may explain. The chain combines TRBV12-3 or TRBV12-4 with TRBJ1-5, with D maybe TRBD1 (5 bases). This CDR3 has 14 amino acids. The CDR3 sequence is CASSLGDSNQPQHF. The CDR3 DNA follows: TGCGCCAGCAGCTTAGGGGATAGCAATCAGCCCCAGCATTTT.

V gene TRBV27 combines with J gene TRBJ2-1; D ambiguous. Germline CDR1 MNHEY, CDR2 SMNVEV (reference sequence). The CDR3 consists of 12 residues. Trimming stripped 6 bases from V and 12 bases from J, with 15 bases between. This CDR3 is CASRGWVDGQFF. CDR3 nucleotide sequence: TGTGCCAGCAGGGGTTGGGTCGATGGGCAGTTCTTC.

Ten or more counts support this clonotype. The V and J genes are TRBV6-5 and TRBJ2-7; D might be TRBD1 (5 bases). This CDR3 has 15 amino acids. Germline CDR1 is MNHEY and CDR2 is SVGAGI. V was trimmed by 4 bases and J by 5 bases, leaving 18 bases between them. CDR3 sequence reads: CASSLVTARLHEQYF. DNA of the CDR3: TGTGCCAGCAGTTTGGTGACAGCAAGGCTGCACGAGCAGTACTTC.